One and the same sample provided the 10 T cell receptor beta chains below, sequenced in a study of technical replicates of blood from several donors. Data came from immunoSEQ multiplex PCR; TCRdb stores just in-frame clones and leaves some out. The table includes just over 80,000 clones, roughly 96% detected once. Sequenced: T cells isolated from PBMCs. These receptors were collected from a human donor in good health.

This chain connects TRBV7-6 to TRBJ2-1, with 8 nucleotides matching TRBD2. Per germline, CDR1 SGHVS and CDR2 FNYEAQ. This CDR3 has 15 residues. V lost 2 bases to trimming and J lost 3 bases; unmatched junction nucleotides: 3. CDR3 sequence (DNA): TGTGCCAGCAGCTTATCAGCGGGAGTCTACAATGAGCAGTTCTTC. It yields the protein CASSLSAGVYNEQFF.

V is TRBV11-2 and J is TRBJ2-3; 11 bases are a match to TRBD1. J gave up 4 bases and V 3 bases, and 12 bases lay outside the gene matches. Germline lookup yields CDR1 SGHAT and CDR2 FQNNGV. The CDR3 totals 18 residues. CDR3 DNA sequence: TGTGCCAGCAGCTTGACACCTACCGGGACAGGGGGTGCAGATACGCAGTATTTT. Translated: CASSLTPTGTGGADTQYF. Full variable domain (missing parts from reference TRBV11-2 and TRBJ2-3): EAGVAQSPRYKIIEKRQSVAFWCNPISGHATLYWYQQILGQGPKLLIQFQNNGVVDDSQLPKDRFSAERLKGVDSTLKIQPAKLEDSAVYLCASSLTPTGTGGADTQYFGPGTRLTVL.

The chain uses TRBV19 and TRBJ2-7; no reliable D call. The CDR3 runs to 13 residues. CDR1 is LNHDA and CDR2 is SQIVND in the germline V gene (reference sequence). V shed 5 bases and J shed 5 bases, with 13 bases lying between them. CDR3 amino acids: CASSAQFRHEQYF. DNA of the CDR3: TGTGCCAGTAGTGCCCAGTTCCGCCACGAGCAGTACTTC.

This chain connects TRBV14 to TRBJ2-5; D unclear. The length of the CDR3 is 14 residues. CDR1 is SGHDN, CDR2 FVKESK, per germline. The ends were cut back, 0 bases at V and 3 bases at J, with 8 bases in the middle. CDR3 nucleotides: TGTGCCAGCAGCCAAGATCTACAGAAAGAGACCCAGTACTTC. Translation: CASSQDLQKETQYF.

The chain combines TRBV19 with TRBJ2-7, with 11 positions matching TRBD2. The CDR3 loop spans 14 amino acids. Germline assignment: CDR1 LNHDA and CDR2 SQIVND (reference sequence). V trimming: 7 bases; J trimming: 4 bases; junction bases outside the gene matches: 6. The CDR3 reads CASNLAGGPYEQYF. The CDR3 bases are TGTGCCAGTAATTTAGCGGGAGGGCCGTACGAGCAGTACTTC.

This clone was observed a single time. This chain joins TRBV10-1 and TRBJ2-1, with D perhaps matching TRBD1 (5 bases). Trimming removed 3 bases from V and 0 bases from J, with 18 bases in between. The CDR3 loop spans 18 amino acids. The germline gives CDR1 WNHNN, CDR2 SYGVQD (reference sequence). CDR3 sequence: CASSDPVGRASSYNEQFF. The CDR3 DNA reads TGCGCCAGCAGTGATCCCGTGGGGCGAGCGAGCTCCTACAATGAGCAGTTCTTC.

J is TRBJ2-7 and V is TRBV6-5, with TRBD2 matching 9 bases. Germline values: CDR1 MNHEY, CDR2 SVGAGI. CDR3 length equals 15 residues. With V trimmed by 3 bases and J by 5 bases, 8 bases remained unmatched. The CDR3 region is CASSYDPSGTNEQYF. CDR3 coding DNA: TGTGCCAGCAGTTATGATCCTAGCGGGACAAACGAGCAGTACTTC.

The chain uses TRBV15 and TRBJ1-1; 9 bases align to TRBD1. CDR3 length equals 15 residues. CDR1 and CDR2 from the germline V gene are LNHNV and YYDKDF (reference sequence). After removal of 8 bases from V and 3 bases from J, the junction contained 10 bases not matched to a gene. As DNA, the CDR3 is TGTGCCACCCTTGGACAGGGGCGAAGGGACACTGAAGCTTTCTTT. As protein: CATLGQGRRDTEAFF.

The chain combines TRBV6-6 with TRBJ2-3; D call uncertain. CDR3 length equals 15 residues. The germline V gene has CDR1 MNHNY and CDR2 SVGAGI (reference sequence). V was shortened by 2 bases and J by 1 base, with 10 bases between the two germline ends. The CDR3 sequence: CASSYINIGTDTQYF. DNA for the CDR3: TGTGCCAGCAGTTACATAAACATCGGCACAGATACGCAGTATTTT.

A note on this clone: At one boundary the junction diverges from the germline segment, which might be a read error. The V gene is TRBV6-5, the J gene TRBJ1-1, with D hard to call. The CDR3 length is 13 residues. Germline CDR1 is MNHEY and CDR2 is SVGAGI. The CDR3 sequence is CTSSYGSDTEAFF. The CDR3 bases are TGTACCAGCAGTTACGGCAGCGACACTGAAGCTTTCTTT.